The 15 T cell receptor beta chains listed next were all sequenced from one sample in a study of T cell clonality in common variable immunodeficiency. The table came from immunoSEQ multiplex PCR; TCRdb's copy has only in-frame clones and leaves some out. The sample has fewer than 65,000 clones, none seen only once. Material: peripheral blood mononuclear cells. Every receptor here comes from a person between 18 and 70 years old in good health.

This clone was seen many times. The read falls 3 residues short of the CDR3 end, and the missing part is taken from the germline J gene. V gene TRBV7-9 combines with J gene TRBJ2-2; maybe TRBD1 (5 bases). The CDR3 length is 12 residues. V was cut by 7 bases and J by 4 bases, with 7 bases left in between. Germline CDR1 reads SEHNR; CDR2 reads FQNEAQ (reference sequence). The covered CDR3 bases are TGTGCCAGCAACCAGGGCACCGGGGAG. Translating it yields CASNQGTGE. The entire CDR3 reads CASNQGTGELFF.

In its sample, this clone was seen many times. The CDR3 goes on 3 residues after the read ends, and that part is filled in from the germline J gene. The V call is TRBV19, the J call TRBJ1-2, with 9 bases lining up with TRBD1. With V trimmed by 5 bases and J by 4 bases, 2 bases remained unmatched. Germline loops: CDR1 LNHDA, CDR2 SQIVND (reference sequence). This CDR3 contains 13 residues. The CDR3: CASSPGQGYGYTF. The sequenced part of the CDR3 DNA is TGTGCCAGTAGTCCGGGACAGGGCTATGGC.

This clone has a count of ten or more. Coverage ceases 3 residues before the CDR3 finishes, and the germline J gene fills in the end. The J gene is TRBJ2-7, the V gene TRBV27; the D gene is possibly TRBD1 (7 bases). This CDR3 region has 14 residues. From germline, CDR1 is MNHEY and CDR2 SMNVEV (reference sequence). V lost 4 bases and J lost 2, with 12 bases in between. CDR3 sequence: CASSSAGGPYEQYF. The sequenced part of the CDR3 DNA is TGTGCCAGCAGTTCGGCAGGGGGGCCCTACGAG.

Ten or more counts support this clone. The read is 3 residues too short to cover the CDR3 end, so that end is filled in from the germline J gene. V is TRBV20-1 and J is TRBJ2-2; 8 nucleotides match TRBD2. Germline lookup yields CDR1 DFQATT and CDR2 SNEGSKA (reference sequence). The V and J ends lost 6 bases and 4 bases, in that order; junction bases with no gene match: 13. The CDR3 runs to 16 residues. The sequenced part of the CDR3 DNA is TGCAGTGCCAATAGTCGAACTAGCGGAGGCACCGGGGAG. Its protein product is CSANSRTSGGTGE. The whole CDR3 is CSANSRTSGGTGELFF.

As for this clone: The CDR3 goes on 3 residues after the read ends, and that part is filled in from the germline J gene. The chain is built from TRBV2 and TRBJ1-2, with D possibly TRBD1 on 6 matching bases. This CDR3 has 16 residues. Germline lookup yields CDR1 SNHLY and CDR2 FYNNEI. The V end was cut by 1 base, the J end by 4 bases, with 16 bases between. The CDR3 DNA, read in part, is TGTGCCAGCAGTGAAGGGTCGGCGGACAGCGGCTATGGC. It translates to CASSEGSADSGYG. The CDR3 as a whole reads CASSEGSADSGYGYTF.

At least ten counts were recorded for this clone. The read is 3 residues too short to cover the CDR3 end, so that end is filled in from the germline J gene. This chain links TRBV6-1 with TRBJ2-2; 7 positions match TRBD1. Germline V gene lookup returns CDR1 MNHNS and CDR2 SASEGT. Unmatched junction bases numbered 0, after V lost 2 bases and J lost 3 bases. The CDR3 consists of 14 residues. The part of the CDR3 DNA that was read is TGTGCCAGCAGTGAACAGGGGGACACCGGGGAG. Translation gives CASSEQGDTGE. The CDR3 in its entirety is CASSEQGDTGELFF.

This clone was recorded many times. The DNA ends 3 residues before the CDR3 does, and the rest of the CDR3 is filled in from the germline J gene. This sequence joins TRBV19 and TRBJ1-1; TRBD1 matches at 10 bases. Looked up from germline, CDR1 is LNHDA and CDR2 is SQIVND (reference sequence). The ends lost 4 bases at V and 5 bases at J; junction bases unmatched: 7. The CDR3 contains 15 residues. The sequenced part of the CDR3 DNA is TGTGCCAGTAGTAACCGACAGGGGGCGGGAACTGAA. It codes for CASSNRQGAGTE. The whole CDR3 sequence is CASSNRQGAGTEAFF.

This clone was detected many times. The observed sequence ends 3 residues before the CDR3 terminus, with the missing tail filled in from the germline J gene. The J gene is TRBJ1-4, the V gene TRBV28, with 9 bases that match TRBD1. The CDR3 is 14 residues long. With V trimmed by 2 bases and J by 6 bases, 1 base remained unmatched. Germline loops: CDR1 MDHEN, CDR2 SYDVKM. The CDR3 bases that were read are TGTGCCAGCAGTTTAAACAGGGGGCATGAAAAA. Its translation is CASSLNRGHEK. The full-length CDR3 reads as CASSLNRGHEKLFF.

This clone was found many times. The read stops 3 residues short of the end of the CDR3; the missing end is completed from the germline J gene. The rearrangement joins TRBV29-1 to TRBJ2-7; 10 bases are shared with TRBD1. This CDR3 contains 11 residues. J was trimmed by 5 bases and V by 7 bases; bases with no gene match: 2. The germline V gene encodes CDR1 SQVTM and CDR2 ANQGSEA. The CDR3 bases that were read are TGCAGCGCCGGGACAGGGGACGAG. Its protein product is CSAGTGDE. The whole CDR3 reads CSAGTGDEQYF.

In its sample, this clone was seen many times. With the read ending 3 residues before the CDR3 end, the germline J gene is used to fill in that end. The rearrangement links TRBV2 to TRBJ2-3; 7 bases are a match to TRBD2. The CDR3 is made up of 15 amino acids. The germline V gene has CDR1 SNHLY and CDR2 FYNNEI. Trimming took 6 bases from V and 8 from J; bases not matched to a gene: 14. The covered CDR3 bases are TGTGCCAGCAGGGACCCCCGCGGGGGAGGTGGTACG. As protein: CASRDPRGGGGT. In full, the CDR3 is CASRDPRGGGGTQYF.

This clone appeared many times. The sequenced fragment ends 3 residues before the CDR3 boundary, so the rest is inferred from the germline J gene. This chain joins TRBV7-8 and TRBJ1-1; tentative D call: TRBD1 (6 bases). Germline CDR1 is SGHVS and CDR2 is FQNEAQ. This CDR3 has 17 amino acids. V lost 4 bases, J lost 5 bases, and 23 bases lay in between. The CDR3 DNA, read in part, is TGTGCCAGCAGCTCCCGCAGAATTAAACAGGGAGGGACTGAA. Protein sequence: CASSSRRIKQGGTE. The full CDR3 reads CASSSRRIKQGGTEAFF.

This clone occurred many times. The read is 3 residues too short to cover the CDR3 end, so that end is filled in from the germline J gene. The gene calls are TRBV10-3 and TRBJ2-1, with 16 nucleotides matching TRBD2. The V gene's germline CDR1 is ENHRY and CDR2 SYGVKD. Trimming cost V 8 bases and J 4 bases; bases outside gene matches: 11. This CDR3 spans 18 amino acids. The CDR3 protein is CAIRGTSGREGLYNEQFF. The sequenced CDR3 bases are TGTGCCATCCGGGGGACTAGCGGGAGGGAGGGCCTTTACAATGAG.

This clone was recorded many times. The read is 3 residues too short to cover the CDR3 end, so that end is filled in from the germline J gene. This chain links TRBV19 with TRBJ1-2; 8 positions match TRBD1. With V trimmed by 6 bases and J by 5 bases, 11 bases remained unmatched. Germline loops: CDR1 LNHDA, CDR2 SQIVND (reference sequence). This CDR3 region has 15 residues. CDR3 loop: CASSPVTWTGYGYTF. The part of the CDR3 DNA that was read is TGTGCCAGTAGCCCCGTCACGTGGACAGGGTATGGC. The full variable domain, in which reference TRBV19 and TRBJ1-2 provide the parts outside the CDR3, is DGGITQSPKYLFRKEGQNVTLSCEQNLNHDAMYWYRQDPGQGLRLIYYSQIVNDFQKGDIAEGYSVSREKKESFPLTVTSAQKNPTAFYLCASSPVTWTGYGYTFGSGTRLTVV.

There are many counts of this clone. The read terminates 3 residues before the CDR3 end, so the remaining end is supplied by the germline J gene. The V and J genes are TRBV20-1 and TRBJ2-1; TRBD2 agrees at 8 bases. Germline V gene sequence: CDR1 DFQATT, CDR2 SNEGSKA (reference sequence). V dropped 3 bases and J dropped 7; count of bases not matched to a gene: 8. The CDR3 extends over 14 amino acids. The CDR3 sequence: CSASGGAITNEQFF. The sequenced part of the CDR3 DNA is TGCAGTGCTAGCGGGGGGGCAATCACAAATGAG.

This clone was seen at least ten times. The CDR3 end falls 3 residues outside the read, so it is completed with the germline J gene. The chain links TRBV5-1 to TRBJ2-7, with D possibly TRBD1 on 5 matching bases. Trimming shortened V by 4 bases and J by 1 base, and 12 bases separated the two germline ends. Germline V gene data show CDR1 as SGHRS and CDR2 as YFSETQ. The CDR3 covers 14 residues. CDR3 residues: CASSLRVGSYEQYF. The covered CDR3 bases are TGCGCCAGCAGCCTCAGGGTGGGATCCTACGAG. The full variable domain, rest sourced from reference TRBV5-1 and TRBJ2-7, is KAGVTQTPRYLIKTRGQQVTLSCSPISGHRSVSWYQQTPGQGLQFLFEYFSETQRNKGNFPGRFSGRQFSNSRSEMNVSTLELGDSALYLCASSLRVGSYEQYFGPGTRLTVT.